The text below deals with one T cell receptor beta chain. This record comes from a study of blood T cells in healthy people across ages. The use of a sample-barcoded 5' primer and a J-beta primer mix characterized a second PCR of roughly 6 to 11 cycles. TCRdb re-derived calls from the 5' RACE reads in MiXCR, one entry per CDR3 protein. The sample has over a million distinct CDR3 sequences; approximately 39% are singletons. The study isolated at least 6.5 million PBMCs from each sample. In germline, CDR1 is DFQATT, CDR2 SNEGSKA (reference sequence). The CDR3 is 14 residues long. V lost 1 base to trimming and J lost 7 bases, with 14 bases between them.

The rearrangement joins TRBV20-1 to TRBJ2-1, with D tentatively TRBD2 (6 bases). The clonotype was recovered from a woman aged 18-29 years in good health. The sequencing sample was made of blood. The CDR3 bases are TGCAGTGCTAGAGGTCCGGGAGTGGCAAATGAGCAGTTCTTC. Translating gives CSARGPGVANEQFF.